Below, 23 T cell receptor beta chains from the same sample are listed, as sequenced in a study of CD8+ T cells in alopecia areata. Cells pooled from cutaneous lymph nodes were sorted on CD4, CD8alpha, NKG2D, NKG2ACE and other markers. RNA, once extracted, was reverse transcribed into cDNA for use as the sequencing template. Some clones are missing from TCRdb's copy, which holds only in-frame ones; the method was immunoSEQ multiplex PCR. Observed in the sample are 290,000 or so clones, none of them singletons. The sequencing sample was made of CD4+ T cells sorted from a lymph node. These receptors were taken from a C3H/HeJ mouse with alopecia areata. The MHC haplotype of the strain is H2-k.

Turning to this clone: The gene names here belong to mouse. The CDR3 extends 4 residues past the end of the read, so its final part is completed from the germline J gene. This chain uses TRBV13-1 with TRBJ2-1, with 7 bases identical to TRBD1. Germline CDR1 reads NSHNY; CDR2 reads SYGAGN. Germline trimming cut 2 bases from V and 0 bases from J; bases unmatched to any gene: 5. The CDR3 totals 16 residues. The CDR3 sequence is CASSDLDRDNYAEQFF. CDR3 DNA (partial): TGTGCCAGCAGTGACCTCGACAGGGATAACTATGCT.

This clone occurred many times. Gene names are the mouse ones. The CDR3 end lies 4 residues beyond the end of the read and is filled in from the germline J gene. The genes are TRBV17 and TRBJ2-2, with TRBD2 identical over 8 bases. Germline V gene lookup returns CDR1 MNHDT and CDR2 YYDKIL. The CDR3 length is 16 residues. V shed 0 bases, J shed 2 bases, and the junction held 2 bases outside the gene matches. The CDR3 DNA, read in part, is TGTGCTAGCAGTAGAGAGGGGGGGGCGAACACCGGG. As protein: CASSREGGANTG. The CDR3 in its entirety is CASSREGGANTGQLYF.

Regarding this clone: These gene names are mouse names. The read comes to an end 4 residues before the CDR3 does, leaving the germline J gene to fill in the end. The rearrangement links TRBV13-3 to TRBJ2-4; no definite D call. The CDR3 covers 13 residues. Germline CDR1 NNHDY, CDR2 SYVADS. The CDR3 spells CASSDALENTLYF. The part of the CDR3 DNA that was read is TGTGCCAGCAGTGATGCCCTGGAAAAC.

Note on this clone: The gene symbols are mouse symbols. The missing CDR3 end, 4 residues past where the read stops, is filled in from the germline J gene. The chain is built from TRBV19 and TRBJ2-1, with a weak D call TRBD1 (5 bases). The CDR3 loop spans 15 amino acids. Germline CDR1 FNHDT, CDR2 SITEND (reference sequence). V lost 2 bases to trimming and J lost 4 bases, with 13 bases between them. CDR3 bases read: TGTGCCAGCAGTATGAGGGGAGTGGGATATGCT. This translates into CASSMRGVGYA. The whole CDR3 sequence is CASSMRGVGYAEQFF. Using reference TRBV19 and TRBJ2-1 for the parts outside the CDR3, the full variable domain is GGIITQTPKFLIGQEGQKLTLKCQQNFNHDTMYWYRQDSGKGLRLIYYSITENDLQKGDLSEGYDASREKKSSFSLTVTSAQKNEMAVFLCASSMRGVGYAEQFFGPGTRLTVL.

A few counts support this clone. Gene names and germline refer to mouse. The read comes to an end 4 residues before the CDR3 does, leaving the germline J gene to fill in the end. Other DNA variants within this sample encode the same CDR3. The chain links TRBV5 to TRBJ2-2, with D perhaps TRBD1 (6 bases). In germline, CDR1 is LGHNA, CDR2 YNLKQL (reference sequence). CDR3 length equals 15 residues. Trimming took 0 bases from V and 3 from J, leaving 8 bases between them. This chain's CDR3 is CASSQDRGDTGQLYF. The sequenced part of the CDR3 DNA is TGTGCCAGCAGCCAAGACAGGGGAGACACCGGG.

As concerns this clone: A much larger clone lies one base from this, so it may be a read error. Gene names and germline refer to mouse. The sequence runs out 4 residues before the end of the CDR3; the remainder is reconstructed from the germline J gene. The sample contains more than one DNA sequence encoding this CDR3. V is TRBV13-1 and J is TRBJ1-2; D call uncertain. Per germline, CDR1 NSHNY and CDR2 SYGAGN. The CDR3 sequence is 13 residues long. The ends were cut back, 0 bases at V and 2 bases at J, with 5 bases in the middle. CDR3 DNA, as far as it was read: TGTGCCAGCAGTGATGCCAGCAACTCC. Amino acids: CASSDASNS. The complete CDR3 protein is CASSDASNSDYTF.

This clone has only a few counts. Gene names follow the mouse nomenclature. Sequencing ends 4 residues short of the CDR3 end; the germline J gene provides the rest. The rearrangement links TRBV13-2 to TRBJ2-7; 9 bases agree with TRBD2. Losses at the gene ends were 1 base for V and 3 bases for J; bases not matched to a gene: 5. The CDR3 runs 15 residues. Germline V CDR1 and CDR2: NNHNN, SYGAGS (reference sequence). CDR3 region: CASGDPGTGLYEQYF. The DNA read from the CDR3 is TGTGCCAGCGGTGATCCTGGGACTGGGCTCTAT.

Note on this clone: Any gene name here is a mouse gene name. The CDR3 end falls 4 residues outside the read, so it is completed with the germline J gene. The V gene is TRBV13-1, the J gene TRBJ2-1; D might be TRBD1 (6 bases). CDR3 length: 13 residues. The ends were cut back, 8 bases at V and 1 base at J, with 10 bases in the middle. Germline CDR1 reads NSHNY; CDR2 reads SYGAGN. The CDR3 reads CASQGSNYAEQFF. Incomplete CDR3 DNA: TGTGCCAGTCAGGGGTCCAACTATGCT.

Concerning this clone: Genes here carry mouse names. The read is 4 residues too short to cover the CDR3 end, so that end is filled in from the germline J gene. This chain connects TRBV13-1 to TRBJ2-3, with D hard to call. Per the germline V gene, CDR1 is NSHNY and CDR2 is SYGAGN. Trimming removed 6 bases from V and 3 bases from J, with 5 bases in between. CDR3 length: 11 amino acids. The CDR3: CASKRAETLYF. The CDR3 DNA, read in part, is TGTGCCAGCAAGAGGGCAGAA.

As concerns this clone: Genes and germline are mouse. The read is 4 residues too short to cover the CDR3 end, so that end is filled in from the germline J gene. The same CDR3 also results from other DNA sequences found in this sample. The J gene is TRBJ2-5, the V gene TRBV1, with 7 bases lining up with TRBD1. CDR3 length equals 15 residues. Germline CDR1 reads NSQYPW; CDR2 reads LRSPGD (reference sequence). After removal of 0 bases from V and 3 bases from J, the junction contained 3 bases not matched to a gene. CDR3 protein: CTCSADPGQQDTQYF. The DNA read from the CDR3 is TGCACCTGCAGTGCAGATCCGGGACAGCAAGAC.

This clone showed up just a few times. Gene names follow the mouse nomenclature. The CDR3 goes on 4 residues after the read ends, and that part is filled in from the germline J gene. Other nucleotide sequences from this sample produce the same CDR3. V and J are TRBV29 and TRBJ1-2; a possible D gene is TRBD1 (5 bases). The CDR3 covers 13 residues. Germline lookup yields CDR1 MSHET and CDR2 SYDVDS. The CDR3 is CASSLGGRSDYTF. The DNA read from the CDR3 is TGTGCTAGCAGTTTGGGGGGGAGGTCC.

With respect to this clone: The genes are named according to mouse. The CDR3 is cut off 4 residues early in the read; its end comes from the germline J gene. The gene calls are TRBV13-1 and TRBJ2-7; D may be TRBD1 (6 bases). Between the trimmed V and J ends, which lost 0 bases and 0 bases, there was a span of 7 bases. The CDR3 contains 14 residues. CDR1 is NSHNY and CDR2 is SYGAGN in the germline V gene. The CDR3 DNA, read in part, is TGTGCCAGCAGTGATGACAGGGTCTCCTAT. As protein: CASSDDRVSY. From start to end, the CDR3 is CASSDDRVSYEQYF.

This clone was seen more than once but under ten times. Genes and germline come from the mouse. The sequence runs out 4 residues before the end of the CDR3; the remainder is reconstructed from the germline J gene. The same CDR3 arises from other DNA sequences in this sample as well. The chain is built from TRBV19 and TRBJ2-3, with TRBD1 as a possible D gene (5 bases). V gave up 1 base and J gave up 4 bases, with 7 bases separating them. The germline CDR1 and CDR2 sequences are FNHDT and SITEND (reference sequence). The CDR3 has 13 amino acids. CDR3 region: CASSIRTTETLYF. The sequenced CDR3 bases are TGTGCCAGCAGTATAAGGACAACAGAA.

Points on this clone: Germline and genes here are mouse. The read ends 4 residues before the CDR3 terminus; that terminus is restored from the germline J gene. The same CDR3 also results from other DNA sequences found in this sample. This chain links TRBV17 with TRBJ2-5, with D possibly matching TRBD2 (7 bases). The germline V gene has CDR1 MNHDT and CDR2 YYDKIL. The CDR3 consists of 15 residues. The V gene lost 0 bases and the J gene lost 3 bases, with 10 bases spanning the gap. CDR3 DNA (partial): TGTGCTAGCAGTAGAGATAGGGGGGGGCAAGAC. Translating it yields CASSRDRGGQD. The full-length CDR3 reads as CASSRDRGGQDTQYF.

As to this clone: Gene names and germline match the mouse. The read is 4 residues too short to cover the CDR3 end, so that end is filled in from the germline J gene. The chain recombines TRBV13-2 with TRBJ2-3, with 7 bases identical to TRBD2. Germline V gene data show CDR1 as NNHNN and CDR2 as SYGAGS (reference sequence). With 0 bases clipped from V and 0 bases from J, the junction kept 4 bases outside the gene matches. The CDR3 contains 16 residues. The chain's CDR3 is CASGDGGGTSAETLYF. The sequenced CDR3 bases are TGTGCCAGCGGTGATGGGGGGGGGACTAGTGCAGAA.

This clone was observed a few times. Genes and germline are mouse. The sequenced fragment ends 4 residues before the CDR3 boundary, so the rest is inferred from the germline J gene. This chain joins TRBV13-2 and TRBJ2-7; weak D call: TRBD1 (5 bases). The CDR3 consists of 13 residues. The germline V gene has CDR1 NNHNN and CDR2 SYGAGS (reference sequence). The CDR3: CASGDAKGNEQYF. The covered CDR3 bases are TGTGCCAGCGGTGATGCAAAGGGGAAT.

This clone was observed a handful of times. Mouse gene names apply. From the germline J gene comes the end of the CDR3, since the read stops 4 residues before it. The chain couples TRBV17 to TRBJ2-5; 7 bases match TRBD1. V lost 1 base to trimming and J lost 1 base; unmatched junction nucleotides: 2. The V gene's germline CDR1 is MNHDT and CDR2 YYDKIL. This CDR3 region has 15 residues. CDR3 bases read: TGTGCTAGCAGTAGAGCCGACAGGGACCAAGAC. Protein: CASSRADRDQD. Given in full, the CDR3 is CASSRADRDQDTQYF.

This clone was counted a few times. Germline and genes: mouse. The read ends 4 residues before the CDR3 terminus; that terminus is restored from the germline J gene. V and J are TRBV5 and TRBJ2-5, with a weak D call TRBD2 (5 bases). CDR3 length equals 14 residues. Germline CDR1 and CDR2: LGHNA and YNLKQL (reference sequence). Trimming took 4 bases from V and 2 from J, leaving 10 bases between them. The CDR3 region is CASSPLGLQDTQYF. The CDR3 DNA, read in part, is TGTGCCAGCAGCCCCCTGGGCCTCCAAGAC.

This clone occurred many times. All gene names here are mouse names. The CDR3 is cut off 3 residues early in the read; its end comes from the germline J gene. This sequence joins TRBV1 and TRBJ1-6, with a weak D call TRBD1 (5 bases). TRBJ1-6 carries the ORF label, with uncertain function. In germline, CDR1 is NSQYPW, CDR2 LRSPGD (reference sequence). CDR3 length equals 13 residues. With 4 bases removed from V and 8 bases from J, the gap between germline ends came to 9 bases. Partial CDR3 DNA: TGCACCTGCAGTGGGACACGAGATTCGCCC. Residues: CTCSGTRDSP. The full CDR3 is CTCSGTRDSPLYF.

This clone has more than one count but fewer than ten. Germline and genes: mouse. The read stops 4 residues short of the end of the CDR3; the missing end is completed from the germline J gene. The chain couples TRBV13-1 to TRBJ2-5; tentative D call: TRBD1 (5 bases). CDR1 is NSHNY and CDR2 is SYGAGN in the germline V gene. The CDR3 extends over 14 amino acids. The CDR3 DNA, read in part, is TGTGCCAGCAGTGATGCCGAGACAGCGGAC. This gives the protein CASSDAETAD. The full CDR3 is CASSDAETADTQYF.

This clone was seen a few times. Gene labels here are mouse ones. Read coverage stops 4 residues before the CDR3 terminus; the germline J gene supplies the remainder. The same CDR3 is also encoded by other DNA sequences in this sample. This chain uses TRBV1 with TRBJ2-5, with a weak D call TRBD2 (5 bases). The germline V and J ends were trimmed by 4 bases and 0 bases, with 5 bases remaining between them. Germline CDR1 is NSQYPW and CDR2 is LRSPGD (reference sequence). The CDR3 length is 13 residues. CDR3 bases read: TGCACCTGCAGTGGGACTAACCAAGAC. The encoded protein is CTCSGTNQD. The CDR3, in full, reads CTCSGTNQDTQYF.

This clone was detected a few times. Gene names are the mouse ones. Read coverage stops 4 residues before the CDR3 terminus; the germline J gene supplies the remainder. The identical CDR3 is also encoded by other nucleotide sequences in the sample. The rearrangement joins TRBV31 to TRBJ2-7; 11 bases fit TRBD2. Per germline, CDR1 GKSSPN and CDR2 SITVG. CDR3 length: 14 residues. The CDR3 sequence is CAWSLETGGDEQYF. The covered CDR3 bases are TGTGCCTGGAGTCTGGAGACTGGGGGGGAT. Variable domain in full (rest from reference TRBV31 and TRBJ2-7): AQTIHQWPVAEIKAVGSPLSLGCTIKGKSSPNLYWYWQATGGTLQQLFYSITVGQVESVVQLNLSASRPKDDQFILSTEKLLLSHSGFYLCAWSLETGGDEQYFGPGTRLTVL.

Worth noting for this clone: Here the gene names and germline are mouse. The CDR3 end falls 4 residues outside the read, so it is completed with the germline J gene. The chain carries TRBV19 and TRBJ2-3, with 10 bases identical to TRBD2. CDR1 is FNHDT, CDR2 SITEND, per germline (reference sequence). J gave up 2 bases and V 2 bases, and 5 bases lay outside the gene matches. The CDR3 sequence is 16 residues long. The DNA read from the CDR3 is TGTGCCAGCAGTATGGGCTGGGGGGGCTTTGCAGAA. This codes for CASSMGWGGFAE. In full, the CDR3 reads CASSMGWGGFAETLYF.